This entry describes one T cell receptor beta chain. What it binds is not known. This record belongs to a study of siplizumab effects on memory and regulatory T cells. Findings and limits, study-wide: The study found naive T cells seemingly more diverse than memory cells and seemingly major alloresponse contributors. Treg origin accounted for an average of roughly 70% of mappable alloreactive CD4+ clones with siplizumab and 25% to 30% in controls. Proliferating siplizumab-culture Treg suppressive function went unconfirmed.

Clones were read by immunoSEQ multiplex PCR, and TCRdb kept only the in-frame ones, dropping some. This repertoire shows some 110,000 clones, around 94% found once; its top ten account for around 1.7%. Sequenced input: non-Treg CD4+ T cells sorted from blood. This TCR was recovered from a human donor in good health.

The CDR3 nucleotides read TGTGCCAGCAGTACCCCAAAGTTCTATGGCTACACCTTC. It yields the protein CASSTPKFYGYTF. This chain uses TRBV11-2 with TRBJ1-2, with D unclear. The ends were cut back, 6 bases at V and 4 bases at J, with 12 bases in the middle. From germline, CDR1 is SGHAT and CDR2 FQNNGV. CDR3 length: 13 amino acids.